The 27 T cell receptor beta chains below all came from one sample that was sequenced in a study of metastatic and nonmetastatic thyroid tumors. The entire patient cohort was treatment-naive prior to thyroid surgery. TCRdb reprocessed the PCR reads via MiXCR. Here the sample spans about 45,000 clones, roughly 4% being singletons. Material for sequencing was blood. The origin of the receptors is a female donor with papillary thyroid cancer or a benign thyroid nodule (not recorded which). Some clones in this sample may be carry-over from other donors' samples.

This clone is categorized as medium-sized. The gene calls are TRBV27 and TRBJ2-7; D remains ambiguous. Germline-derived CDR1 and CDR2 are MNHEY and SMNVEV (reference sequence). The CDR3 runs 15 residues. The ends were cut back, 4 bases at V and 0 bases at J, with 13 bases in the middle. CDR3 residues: CASSSIGFSSYEQYF. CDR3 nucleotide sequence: TGTGCCAGCAGTTCGATAGGTTTCAGCTCCTACGAGCAGTACTTC.

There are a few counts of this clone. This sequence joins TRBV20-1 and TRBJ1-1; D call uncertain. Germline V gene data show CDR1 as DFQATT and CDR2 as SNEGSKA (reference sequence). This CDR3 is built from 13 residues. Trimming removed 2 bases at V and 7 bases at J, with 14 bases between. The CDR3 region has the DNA TGCAGTGCTAGAACATTGGAGGGAAATGAAGCTTTCTTT. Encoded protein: CSARTLEGNEAFF.

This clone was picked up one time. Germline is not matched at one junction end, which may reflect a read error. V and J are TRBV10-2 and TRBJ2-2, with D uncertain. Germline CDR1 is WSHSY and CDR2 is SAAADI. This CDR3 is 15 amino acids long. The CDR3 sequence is CASSERWGDTGELFF. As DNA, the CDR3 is TGCGCCAGCAGTGAGAGGTGGGGTGACACGGGGGAGCTGTTTTTT.

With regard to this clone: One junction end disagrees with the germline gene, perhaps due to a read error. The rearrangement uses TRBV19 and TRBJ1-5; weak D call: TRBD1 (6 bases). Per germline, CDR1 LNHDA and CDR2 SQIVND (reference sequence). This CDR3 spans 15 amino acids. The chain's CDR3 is CASILGGTGNQPQHF. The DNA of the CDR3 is TGTGCCAGTATTTTAGGGGGGACCGGCAATCAGCCCCAGCACTTT.

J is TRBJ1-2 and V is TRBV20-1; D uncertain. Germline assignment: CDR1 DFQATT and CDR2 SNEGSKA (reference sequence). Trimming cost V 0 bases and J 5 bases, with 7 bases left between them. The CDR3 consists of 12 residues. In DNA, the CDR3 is TGCAGTGCTAGAGAAACAGTATATGGCTACACCTTC. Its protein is CSARETVYGYTF.

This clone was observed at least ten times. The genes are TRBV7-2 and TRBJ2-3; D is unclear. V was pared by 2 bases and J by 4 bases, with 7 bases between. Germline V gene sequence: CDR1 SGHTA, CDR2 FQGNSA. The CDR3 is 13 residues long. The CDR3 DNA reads TGTGCCAGCAGCTTACTGACCGCAGATACGCAGTATTTT. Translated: CASSLLTADTQYF. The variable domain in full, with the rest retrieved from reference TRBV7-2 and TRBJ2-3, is GAGVSQSPSNKVTEKGKDVELRCDPISGHTALYWYRQSLGQGLEFLIYFQGNSAPDKSGLPSDRFSAERTGGSVSTLTIQRTQQEDSAVYLCASSLLTADTQYFGPGTRLTVL.

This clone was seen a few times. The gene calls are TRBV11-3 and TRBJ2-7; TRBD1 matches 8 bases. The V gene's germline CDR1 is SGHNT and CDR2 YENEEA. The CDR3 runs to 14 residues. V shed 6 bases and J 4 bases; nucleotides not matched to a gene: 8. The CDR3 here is CASSFDRGYYEQYF. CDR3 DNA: TGTGCCAGCAGTTTTGACAGGGGATATTACGAGCAGTACTTC.

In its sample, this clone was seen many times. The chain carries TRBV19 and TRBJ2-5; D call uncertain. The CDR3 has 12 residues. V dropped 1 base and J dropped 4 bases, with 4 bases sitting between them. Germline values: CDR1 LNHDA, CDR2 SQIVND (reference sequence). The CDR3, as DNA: TGTGCCAGTAGTATAGCTGGAGAGACCCAGTACTTC. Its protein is CASSIAGETQYF.

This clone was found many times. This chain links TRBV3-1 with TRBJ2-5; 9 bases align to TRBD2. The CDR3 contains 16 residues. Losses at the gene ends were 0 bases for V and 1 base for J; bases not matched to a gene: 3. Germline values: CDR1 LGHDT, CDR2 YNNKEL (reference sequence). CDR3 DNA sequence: TGTGCCAGCAGCCAAGAACTGGGACTAGCCCAAGAGACCCAGTACTTC. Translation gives CASSQELGLAQETQYF.

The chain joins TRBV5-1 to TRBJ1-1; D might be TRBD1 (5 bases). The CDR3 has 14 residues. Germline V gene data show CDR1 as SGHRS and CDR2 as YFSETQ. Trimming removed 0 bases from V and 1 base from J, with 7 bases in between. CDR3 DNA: TGCGCCAGCAGCTTGGGGGGGGGGAACACTGAAGCTTTCTTT. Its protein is CASSLGGGNTEAFF.

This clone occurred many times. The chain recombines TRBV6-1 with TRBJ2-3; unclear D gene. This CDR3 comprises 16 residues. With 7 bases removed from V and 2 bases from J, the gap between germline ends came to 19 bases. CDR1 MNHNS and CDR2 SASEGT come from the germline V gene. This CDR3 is CASKLYHPDTTDTQYF. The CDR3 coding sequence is TGTGCCAGCAAACTTTACCACCCCGATACCACAGATACGCAGTATTTT.

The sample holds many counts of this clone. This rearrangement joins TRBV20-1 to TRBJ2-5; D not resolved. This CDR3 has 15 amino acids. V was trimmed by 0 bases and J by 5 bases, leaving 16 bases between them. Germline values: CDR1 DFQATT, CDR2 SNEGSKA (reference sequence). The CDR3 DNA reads TGCAGTGCTAGAGATCTGTCACCTTCTTGGGAGACCCAGTACTTC. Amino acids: CSARDLSPSWETQYF.

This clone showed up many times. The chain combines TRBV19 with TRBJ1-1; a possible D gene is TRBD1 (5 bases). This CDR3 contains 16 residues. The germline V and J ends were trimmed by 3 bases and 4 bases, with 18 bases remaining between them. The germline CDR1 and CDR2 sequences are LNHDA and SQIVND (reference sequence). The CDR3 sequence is CASSIGGGTALTEAFF. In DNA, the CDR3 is TGTGCCAGTAGTATTGGGGGGGGGACGGCACTCACTGAAGCTTTCTTT.

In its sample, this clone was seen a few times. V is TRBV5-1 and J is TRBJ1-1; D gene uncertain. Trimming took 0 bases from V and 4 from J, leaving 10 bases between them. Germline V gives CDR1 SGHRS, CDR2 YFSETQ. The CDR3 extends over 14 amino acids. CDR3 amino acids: CASSLGRSGTEAFF. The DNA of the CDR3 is TGCGCCAGCAGCTTGGGACGATCGGGCACTGAAGCTTTCTTT. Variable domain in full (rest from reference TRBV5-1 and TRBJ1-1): KAGVTQTPRYLIKTRGQQVTLSCSPISGHRSVSWYQQTPGQGLQFLFEYFSETQRNKGNFPGRFSGRQFSNSRSEMNVSTLELGDSALYLCASSLGRSGTEAFFGQGTRLTVV.

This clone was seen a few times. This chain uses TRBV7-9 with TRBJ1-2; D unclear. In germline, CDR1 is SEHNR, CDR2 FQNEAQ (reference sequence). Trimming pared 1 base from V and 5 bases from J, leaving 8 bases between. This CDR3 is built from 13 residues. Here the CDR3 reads CASSLGKEYGYTF. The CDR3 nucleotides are TGTGCCAGCAGCTTAGGGAAAGAATATGGCTACACCTTC. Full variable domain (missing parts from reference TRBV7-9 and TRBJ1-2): DTGVSQNPRHKITKRGQNVTFRCDPISEHNRLYWYRQTLGQGPEFLTYFQNEAQLEKSRLLSDRFSAERPKGSFSTLEIQRTEQGDSAMYLCASSLGKEYGYTFGSGTRLTVV.

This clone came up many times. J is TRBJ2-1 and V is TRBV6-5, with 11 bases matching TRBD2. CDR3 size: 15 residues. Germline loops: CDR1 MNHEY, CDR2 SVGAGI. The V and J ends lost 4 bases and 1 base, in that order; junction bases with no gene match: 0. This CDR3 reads CASSWTSGSYNEQFF. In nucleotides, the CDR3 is TGTGCCAGCAGTTGGACTAGCGGGTCCTACAATGAGCAGTTCTTC.

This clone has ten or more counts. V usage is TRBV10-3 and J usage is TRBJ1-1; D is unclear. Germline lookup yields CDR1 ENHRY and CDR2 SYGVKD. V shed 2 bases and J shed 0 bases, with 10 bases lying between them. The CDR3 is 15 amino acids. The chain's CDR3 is CAISESPDVNTEAFF. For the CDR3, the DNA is TGTGCCATCAGTGAGAGCCCGGATGTGAACACTGAAGCTTTCTTT.

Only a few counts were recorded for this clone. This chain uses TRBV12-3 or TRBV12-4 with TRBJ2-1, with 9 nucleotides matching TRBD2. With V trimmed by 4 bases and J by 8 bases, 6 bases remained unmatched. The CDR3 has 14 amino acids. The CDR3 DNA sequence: TGTGCCAGCAGTTCTATAGCGGGAGCTCATGAGCAGTTCTTC. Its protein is CASSSIAGAHEQFF.

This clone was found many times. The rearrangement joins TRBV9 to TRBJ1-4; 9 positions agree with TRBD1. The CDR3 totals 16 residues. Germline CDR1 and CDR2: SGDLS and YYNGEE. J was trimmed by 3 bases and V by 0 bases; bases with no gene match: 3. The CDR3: CASSVGTGVANEKLFF. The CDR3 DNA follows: TGTGCCAGCAGCGTAGGGACAGGGGTCGCTAATGAAAAACTGTTTTTT.

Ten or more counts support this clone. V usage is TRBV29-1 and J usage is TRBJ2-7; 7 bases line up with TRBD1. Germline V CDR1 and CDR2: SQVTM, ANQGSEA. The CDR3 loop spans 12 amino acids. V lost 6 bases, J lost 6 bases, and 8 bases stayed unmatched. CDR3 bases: TGCAGCGTGCTGACAGGGATCGGCGAGCAGTACTTC. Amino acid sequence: CSVLTGIGEQYF.

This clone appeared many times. Here the CDR3 reads CSARELRRTSGNTIYF. The DNA for the CDR3 is TGCAGTGCTAGAGAACTTCGGCGAACCTCTGGAAACACCATATATTTT. The chain couples TRBV20-1 to TRBJ1-3; D ambiguous. The CDR3 contains 16 residues. Trimming removed 0 bases from V and 0 bases from J, with 12 bases in between. Germline V CDR1 and CDR2: DFQATT, SNEGSKA (reference sequence).

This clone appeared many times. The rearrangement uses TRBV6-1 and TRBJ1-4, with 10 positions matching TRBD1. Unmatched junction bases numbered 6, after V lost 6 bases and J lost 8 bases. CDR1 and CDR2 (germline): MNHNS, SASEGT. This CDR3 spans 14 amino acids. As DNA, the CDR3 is TGTGCCAGCAGCCGGACAGGGGGTGGGGAAAAACTGTTTTTT. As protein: CASSRTGGGEKLFF.

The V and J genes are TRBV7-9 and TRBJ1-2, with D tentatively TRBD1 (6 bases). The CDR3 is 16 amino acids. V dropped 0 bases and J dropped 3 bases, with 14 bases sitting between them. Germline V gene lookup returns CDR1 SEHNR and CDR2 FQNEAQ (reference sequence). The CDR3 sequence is CASSLAGGGLDYGYTF. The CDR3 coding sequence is TGTGCCAGCAGCTTAGCGGGTGGGGGGCTTGACTATGGCTACACCTTC. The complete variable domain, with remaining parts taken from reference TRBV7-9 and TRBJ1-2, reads DTGVSQNPRHKITKRGQNVTFRCDPISEHNRLYWYRQTLGQGPEFLTYFQNEAQLEKSRLLSDRFSAERPKGSFSTLEIQRTEQGDSAMYLCASSLAGGGLDYGYTFGSGTRLTVV.

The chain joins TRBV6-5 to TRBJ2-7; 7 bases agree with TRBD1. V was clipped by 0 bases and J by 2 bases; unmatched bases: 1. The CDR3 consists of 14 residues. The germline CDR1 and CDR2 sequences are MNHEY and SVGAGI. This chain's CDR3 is CASSYSGTAYEQYF. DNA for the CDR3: TGTGCCAGCAGTTACTCGGGGACAGCCTACGAGCAGTACTTC.

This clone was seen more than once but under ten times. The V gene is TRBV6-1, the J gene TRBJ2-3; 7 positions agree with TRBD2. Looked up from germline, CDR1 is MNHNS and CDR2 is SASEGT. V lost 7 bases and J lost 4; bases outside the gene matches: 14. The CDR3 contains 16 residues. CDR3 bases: TGTGCCAGCATGGACCGACTAGCCACAGGCCCAGATACGCAGTATTTT. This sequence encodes CASMDRLATGPDTQYF.

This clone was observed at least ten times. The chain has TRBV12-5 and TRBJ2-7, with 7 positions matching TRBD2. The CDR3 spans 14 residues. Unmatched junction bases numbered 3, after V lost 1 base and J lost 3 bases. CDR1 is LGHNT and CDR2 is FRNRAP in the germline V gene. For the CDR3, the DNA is TGTGCTAGTGGTTTGGGCAGCGGGAACTACGAGCAGTACTTC. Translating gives CASGLGSGNYEQYF.

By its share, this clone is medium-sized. The CDR3 sequence is CASSKKTANTEAFF. Here the CDR3 DNA reads TGTGCCAGCAGTAAGAAGACCGCGAACACTGAAGCTTTCTTT. This rearrangement joins TRBV6-1 to TRBJ1-1, with D hard to call. This CDR3 is built from 14 residues. Germline V CDR1 and CDR2: MNHNS, SASEGT. The V gene lost 5 bases and the J gene lost 1 base, with 11 bases spanning the gap.